The rows below give T cell receptor beta chains drawn from one sample of a study of CD8 T cells in Susac syndrome. TCRdb re-derived calls from the immunoSEQ multiplex PCR reads in MiXCR, one entry per CDR3 protein. The sample has tens of thousands of distinct CDR3 sequences, more than 80% seen once. Sequenced sample: CD8+ T cells from PBMCs. The receptors originated from a human donor in good health. CDR3s include the opening cysteine and the closing phenylalanine or tryptophan. The D gene is left open where the match is weak. For some rows the clone size is stated as once, few or many, or as a class when expanded; others skip it.

NA,TRBV3-1,NA,TRBJ1-1,TGTGCCAGCAGCCCAGTCGAGCGTACTGAAGCTTTCTTT,CASSPVERTEAFF
TRBD1,TRBV25-1,NA,TRBJ2-3,TGTGCCAGCAGTTTAGGACAGGGGGGAACAGATACGCAGTATTTT,CASSLGQGGTDTQYF
NA,TRBV13,NA,TRBJ1-1,TGTGCCAGCAGCTACCAATGGGGTGAAGCTTTCTTT,CASSYQWGEAFF
NA,TRBV28,NA,TRBJ2-7,TGTGCCAGCAGTTTAGCCGGGGGCTCCTACGAGCAGTACTTC,CASSLAGGSYEQYF
NA,TRBV14,NA,TRBJ2-1,TGTGCCAGCGCCATAGCGGAGCACTACAATGAGCAGTTCTTC,CASAIAEHYNEQFF
TRBD2,TRBV20-1,NA,TRBJ2-1,TGCAGTGCTAGAGTCAGACTAGCGGGGGGGCTACAATTACCAGGCCAGTTCTTC,CSARVRLAGGLQLPGQFF
NA,TRBV19,NA,TRBJ2-2,TGTGCCAGTACACCTTTCGCGAACACCGGGGAGCTGTTTTTT,CASTPFANTGELFF
NA,TRBV30,NA,TRBJ1-2,TGTGCCTGGAGTTTCTCCCGGACGGATGGCTACACCTTC,CAWSFSRTDGYTF
NA,TRBV12-3/TRBV12-4,NA,TRBJ2-5,TGTGCCAGCAGTTTCAAGGGCCCGACCCAGTACTTC,CASSFKGPTQYF
NA,TRBV20-1,NA,TRBJ2-1,TGCAGTGCTTTAGGGACTGTAAGCTCCTACAATGAGCAGTTCTTC,CSALGTVSSYNEQFF
NA,TRBV5-5,NA,TRBJ1-6,TGTGCCAGCAGCTTCATTTCGTTGGGGTCACCCCTCCACTTT,CASSFISLGSPLHF
NA,TRBV12-3/TRBV12-4,NA,TRBJ2-1,TGTGCCAGCAGCGTGGAGGCTAGCAGAATAGATGAGCAGTTCTTC,CASSVEASRIDEQFF
NA,TRBV30,NA,TRBJ1-1,TGTGCCTGGAGTGTAACGGGGGGAACTGAAGCTTTCTTT,CAWSVTGGTEAFF
TRBD1,TRBV19,few,TRBJ1-5,TGTGCCAGTTGGGGGCAGGGGGGGAATCAGCCCCAGCATTTT,CASWGQGGNQPQHF
TRBD1,TRBV10-3,NA,TRBJ2-7,TGTGCCATCAGTGAAGGACAGGGGGCCTACGAGCAGTACTTC,CAISEGQGAYEQYF
NA,TRBV7-9,once,TRBJ2-1,TGTGCCAGCAGCCCTAAGGACACGAGCTCCTACAATGAGCAGTTCTTC,CASSPKDTSSYNEQFF
TRBD1,TRBV11-2,NA,TRBJ1-5,TGTGCCAGCACCCCCGGGACAGGGGAGGCTCAGCCCCAGCATTTT,CASTPGTGEAQPQHF
TRBD1,TRBV3-1,NA,TRBJ1-1,TGTGCCAGCAGCCACCCACGGGACAGTAACACTGAAGCTTTCTTT,CASSHPRDSNTEAFF
TRBD2,TRBV7-2,NA,TRBJ2-5,TGTGCCAGCAGCTCGCCCGAGGGGGGACTAGCGGCGGAGACCCAGTACTTC,CASSSPEGGLAAETQYF
NA,TRBV6-5,NA,TRBJ2-5,TGTGCCAGCAGTTACTCCGGCTCTCCGAGCGAGACCCAGTACTTC,CASSYSGSPSETQYF
NA,TRBV6-7,NA,TRBJ2-3,TGTGCCAGCAGTCCCTCGGAGGATACGCAGTATTTT,CASSPSEDTQYF
TRBD1,TRBV29-1,NA,TRBJ2-7,TGCAGCGTTCACCGACAGGGCGCCTACGAGCAGTACTTC,CSVHRQGAYEQYF
NA,TRBV14,NA,TRBJ1-5,TGTGCCAGCAGCCAAGGGGGGGAAGATCAGCCCCAGCATTTT,CASSQGGEDQPQHF
NA,TRBV25-1,NA,TRBJ1-1,TGTGCCAGCAGTGATCGGACAGAGAACACTGAAGCTTTCTTT,CASSDRTENTEAFF